These T cell receptor beta chains were read from a single sample in a study of T cells in Graves' hyperthyroidism and ophthalmopathy. TCRdb called the multiplex PCR reads again in MiXCR, with one record for every CDR3 protein. The top ten clones hold 18% of a sample with approximately 530,000 distinct CDR3 sequences, 15% to 20% of them seen once. Sequenced: blood. The receptors come from a young woman with Graves' hyperthyroidism. Each CDR3 is given with its conserved first and last residue. D genes are given only for firm matches. Part of the rows lack a size; the others show once, few, many or a class for expanded clones.

D	V	J	size	CDR3	DNA
-	TRBV4-1	TRBJ1-4	-	CASSQVGQVGEKLFF	TGCGCCAGCAGCCAAGTGGGACAAGTAGGTGAAAAACTGTTTTTT
-	TRBV11-2	TRBJ2-3	many	CASSPPALAPSTDTQYF	TGTGCCAGCAGCCCCCCTGCCCTAGCGCCAAGCACAGATACGCAGTATTTT
-	TRBV6-4	TRBJ2-1	once	CASSDVEQFF	TGTGCCAGCAGTGACGTAGAGCAGTTCTTC
-	TRBV20-1	TRBJ1-3	-	CSTRFLGGNTIYF	TGCAGTACTAGATTTCTCGGAGGAAACACCATATATTTT
-	TRBV5-1	TRBJ2-2	-	CASSLEGAEGTGELFF	TGCGCCAGCAGCTTGGAGGGGGCGGAGGGCACCGGGGAGCTGTTTTTT
TRBD1	TRBV19	TRBJ1-6	-	CASKDRGLPNSPLHF	TGTGCCAGTAAAGACAGGGGGCTTCCTAATTCACCCCTCCACTTT
TRBD1	TRBV20-1	TRBJ2-3	many	CSAPASGGWDTQYF	TGCAGTGCTCCGGCTTCAGGGGGTTGGGATACGCAGTATTTT
TRBD2	TRBV7-3	TRBJ2-1	many	CASSLKLAGYNEQFF	TGTGCCAGCAGCTTAAAGCTAGCGGGGTACAATGAGCAGTTCTTC
-	TRBV5-1	TRBJ2-3	once	CASSSSDKRTSTDTQYF	TGTGCCAGCAGCTCCTCGGACAAGCGGACTAGCACAGATACGCAGTATTTT
TRBD1	TRBV12-3/TRBV12-4	TRBJ1-1	many	CASDAPGTGPSEAFF	TGTGCCAGCGACGCACCCGGGACAGGGCCCTCCGAAGCTTTCTTT
-	TRBV28	TRBJ1-2	-	CASTQGYPNYGYTF	TGTGCCAGCACCCAGGGGTACCCTAACTATGGCTACACCTTC
-	TRBV12-3/TRBV12-4	TRBJ2-4	many	CASSSRRGSVNIQYF	TGTGCCAGCAGTTCCCGTCGGGGGAGTGTAAACATTCAGTACTTC
-	TRBV20-1	TRBJ1-6	-	CSASPGANNSPLHF	TGCAGTGCTAGTCCGGGGGCCAATAATTCACCCCTCCACTTT
-	TRBV2	TRBJ2-7	many	CAQAELGGSYEQYF	TGTGCCCAAGCCGAACTAGGGGGCTCCTACGAGCAGTACTTC
TRBD2	TRBV7-9	TRBJ2-5	many	CASSSLAGAPQETQYF	TGTGCCAGCAGCTCACTAGCGGGAGCCCCCCAAGAGACCCAGTACTTC
-	TRBV28	TRBJ1-6	few	CASREDDNLYNSPLHF	TGTGCCAGCAGAGAGGATGACAACCTCTATAATTCACCCCTCCACTTT
TRBD2	TRBV19	TRBJ2-2	few	CASTGLVTGELFF	TGTGCCAGTACCGGACTAGTAACCGGGGAGCTGTTTTTT
-	TRBV4-1	TRBJ1-5	-	CASSQEVTVSNQPRHF	TGCGCCAGCAGCCAAGAGGTAACAGTTAGCAATCAGCCCCGGCATTTT
-	TRBV7-2	TRBJ2-5	many	CASSLEGGSIETQYF	TGTGCCAGCAGCTTAGAAGGAGGGAGCATAGAGACCCAGTACTTC
-	TRBV6-1	TRBJ2-5	-	CASSSAGAARQETQYF	TGTGCCAGCAGTTCGGCCGGGGCGGCTAGGCAAGAGACCCAGTACTTC
TRBD1	TRBV5-6	TRBJ1-2	few	CASSLGRGKSYTF	TGTGCCAGCAGCTTGGGCAGGGGGAAGAGCTACACCTTC
-	TRBV6-5	TRBJ2-2	few	CASSYYVGTGELFF	TGTGCCAGCAGTTACTATGTTGGGACCGGGGAGCTGTTTTTT
-	TRBV29-1	TRBJ1-1	many	CSVTRTSMNTEAFF	TGCAGCGTGACCCGGACAAGCATGAACACTGAAGCTTTCTTT
-	TRBV20-1	TRBJ1-2	many	CSVPRTNYGYTF	TGCAGTGTTCCACGGACTAACTATGGCTACACCTTC
TRBD2	TRBV12-3/TRBV12-4	TRBJ2-3	many	CASSLRRLAGNKPTDTQYF	TGTGCCAGCAGTTTACGTCGACTAGCGGGTAACAAACCGACAGATACGCAGTATTTT
-	TRBV19	TRBJ2-7	few	CASSIDHAGGPYEQYF	TGTGCCAGTAGTATAGATCACGCAGGGGGGCCCTACGAGCAGTACTTC
-	TRBV5-1	TRBJ2-1	few	CASTVGPGPWVNEQFF	TGCGCCAGCACCGTTGGACCTGGCCCGTGGGTTAATGAGCAGTTCTTC
-	TRBV7-9	TRBJ2-5	many	CASSLGGRAYQETQYF	TGTGCCAGCAGCTTAGGAGGGCGGGCATACCAAGAGACCCAGTACTTC
-	TRBV5-6	TRBJ2-1	many	CASSLLGTPNNEQFF	TGTGCCAGCAGCTTGCTGGGGACGCCCAACAATGAGCAGTTCTTC
TRBD2	TRBV9	TRBJ2-3	-	CASSVDAAGGVKDTQYF	TGTGCCAGCAGCGTAGACGCAGCGGGGGGGGTCAAGGATACGCAGTATTTT
-	TRBV28	TRBJ2-7	-	CASSLLPRRALEQYF	TGTGCCAGCAGTTTACTCCCGCGCAGGGCCCTCGAGCAGTACTTC
TRBD1	TRBV10-3	TRBJ2-1	-	CAISSTTGGGSYNEQFF	TGTGCCATCAGCTCCACCACAGGGGGAGGCTCCTACAATGAGCAGTTCTTC
-	TRBV28	TRBJ2-1	few	CASSLISGRYNEQFF	TGTGCCAGCAGTTTAATAAGCGGCCGATACAATGAGCAGTTCTTC
-	TRBV29-1	TRBJ1-1	few	CSVEPANEAFF	TGCAGCGTTGAACCGGCAAATGAAGCTTTCTTT
-	TRBV14	TRBJ1-1	-	CASSQDWVMNTEAFF	TGTGCCAGCAGCCAAGATTGGGTCATGAACACTGAAGCTTTCTTT
-	TRBV11-2	TRBJ2-5	many	CASSLETGRSQETQYF	TGTGCCAGCAGCTTAGAGACAGGGAGGTCCCAAGAGACCCAGTACTTC
TRBD1	TRBV27	TRBJ1-6	-	CASRPGTGASNYNSPLHF	TGTGCCAGTCGGCCCGGGACAGGGGCTTCAAACTATAATTCACCCCTCCACTTT
-	TRBV4-2	TRBJ2-3	few	CASSQDWATSTDTQYF	TGTGCCAGCAGCCAAGATTGGGCTACCTCCACAGATACGCAGTATTTT
-	TRBV20-1	TRBJ2-2	few	CSVTSLGELFF	TGCAGCGTGACCTCGCTAGGGGAGCTGTTTTTT
-	TRBV6-1	TRBJ1-2	few	CATRGQGLVGGYTF	TGTGCCACTCGGGGCCAGGGCCTAGTTGGGGGCTACACCTTC
-	TRBV10-3	TRBJ2-3	many	CAISEPGQGSTDTQYF	TGTGCCATCAGTGAGCCGGGACAAGGGTCCACAGATACGCAGTATTTT
-	TRBV20-1	TRBJ2-2	few	CSAGGGGNTGELFF	TGCAGTGCCGGAGGGGGAGGAAACACCGGGGAGCTGTTTTTT
TRBD1	TRBV5-5	TRBJ2-7	few	CASSDRQGVAYEQYF	TGTGCCAGCTCAGACCGACAGGGGGTCGCCTACGAGCAGTACTTC
-	TRBV5-6	TRBJ2-5	few	CASSSIQGPETQYF	TGTGCCAGCAGCAGCATACAGGGACCAGAGACCCAGTACTTC
TRBD2	TRBV13	TRBJ2-1	many	CASSTRTSGIYNEQFF	TGTGCCAGCAGCACTCGGACTAGCGGGATTTACAATGAGCAGTTCTTC
-	TRBV4-3	TRBJ1-1	many	CASSHLSEAEAFF	TGCGCCAGCAGCCATCTGAGCGAGGCTGAAGCTTTCTTT
TRBD2	TRBV10-3	TRBJ2-3	many	CAHRGGDTITDTQYF	TGTGCCCATCGCGGGGGGGACACTATCACAGATACGCAGTATTTT
-	TRBV28	TRBJ2-7	few	CASSRARYEQYF	TGTGCCAGCAGTAGAGCTCGGTACGAGCAGTACTTC
-	TRBV24-1	TRBJ2-5	-	CATSDTRAPQGTQYF	TGTGCCACCAGTGATACCCGGGCCCCTCAAGGGACCCAGTACTTC
TRBD2	TRBV13	TRBJ2-3	many	CASSFMTSGSPTDTQYF	TGTGCCAGCAGCTTCATGACTAGCGGGAGTCCTACAGATACGCAGTATTTT
-	TRBV28	TRBJ2-7	many	CASSDTLRDEQYF	TGTGCCAGCAGTGATACACTCAGGGACGAGCAGTACTTC